This entry lists 17 T cell receptor beta chains sequenced from one sample in a study of read filtering for tumor transcriptome and immune sequencing. From around 440 ng of RNA, a library with molecular barcoded alpha/delta and beta/gamma adaptors was made. TCRdb independently ran MiXCR on the reads; one entry per CDR3 protein. The profile shows more than 100,000 distinct CDR3 sequences, less than 15% of them singletons. The sample taken for sequencing was a population of CD138-negative cells sorted from bone marrow. The receptor set was obtained from a donor older than 35 with multiple myeloma.

This clonotype was seen repeatedly, ten times or more. The rearrangement joins TRBV30 to TRBJ2-3, with unresolved D. The germline CDR1 and CDR2 sequences are GTSNPN and SVGIG (reference sequence). The CDR3 contains 11 residues. V was shortened by 4 bases and J by 9 bases, with 11 bases between the two germline ends. The CDR3 DNA is TGTGCCTGGATCGTTACCGCCACGCAGTATTTT. Translating it yields CAWIVTATQYF.

This clonotype was recorded many times. The chain uses TRBV25-1 and TRBJ2-3; 8 nucleotides match TRBD2. Germline assignment: CDR1 MGHDK and CDR2 SYGVNS. The CDR3 consists of 14 residues. The V gene end was trimmed by 3 bases and the J gene end by 6 bases; junction bases not matched to a gene: 5. CDR3 bases: TGTGCCAGCAGTGACCCGGGACTAGTCGATACGCAGTATTTT. As protein: CASSDPGLVDTQYF.

There are a few counts of this clonotype. DNA for the CDR3: TGTGCCAGCAGTTTCTTTCGGGAGGAGACCCAGTACTTC. It yields the protein CASSFFREETQYF. The J gene is TRBJ2-5, the V gene TRBV12-3 or TRBV12-4; D is possibly TRBD2 (6 bases). The CDR3 sequence is 13 residues long. V lost 3 bases and J 5 bases, leaving 10 bases between the germline ends.

This clonotype was detected ten times or more. The J gene is TRBJ2-2, the V gene TRBV7-6; D is unclear. This CDR3 is built from 15 residues. Between the trimmed V and J ends, which lost 1 base and 1 base, there was a span of 7 bases. Germline values: CDR1 SGHVS, CDR2 FNYEAQ. The CDR3 DNA reads as TGTGCCAGCAGCTTAGAAGGCCAGAACACCGGGGAGCTGTTTTTT. This gives the protein CASSLEGQNTGELFF.

This clonotype was observed many times. The J gene is TRBJ2-1, the V gene TRBV7-2, with 7 positions matching TRBD1. The CDR3 is 16 amino acids. After removal of 1 base from V and 2 bases from J, the junction contained 5 bases not matched to a gene. CDR1 is SGHTA, CDR2 FQGNSA, per germline. The CDR3 region is CASSLDNRGPYNEQFF. CDR3 sequence (DNA): TGTGCCAGCAGCTTAGATAACAGGGGCCCCTACAATGAGCAGTTCTTC.

In this sample, this clonotype turned up many times. The CDR3 loop reads CSVEAETGSDEQYF. In nucleotides, the CDR3 is TGCAGCGTTGAAGCGGAGACAGGGTCGGACGAGCAGTACTTC. The rearrangement joins TRBV29-1 to TRBJ2-7, with TRBD1 matching over 7 bases. V dropped 1 base and J dropped 5; count of bases not matched to a gene: 8. CDR3 length equals 14 residues. Germline CDR1 SQVTM, CDR2 ANQGSEA.

This clonotype came up many times. The chain links TRBV4-2 to TRBJ2-2; D not certain. From germline, CDR1 is LGHNA and CDR2 YNFKEQ. This CDR3 has 15 amino acids. Trimming left V 1 base short and J 2 bases short, with 8 bases between. CDR3 in DNA: TGTGCCAGCAGCCAAGCCCAGGCTAACACCGGGGAGCTGTTTTTT. Protein product: CASSQAQANTGELFF.

Concerning this clonotype itself: Since the CDR3 does not end with the conserved phenylalanine or tryptophan, this likely comes from a read error. This sequence joins TRBV7-8 and TRBJ2-3, with 7 positions matching TRBD2. Looked up from germline, CDR1 is SGHVS and CDR2 is FQNEAQ. This CDR3 spans 16 amino acids. This CDR3 is CASSSRTSTPRYTQYS. The DNA of the CDR3 is TGTGCCAGCAGTTCACGGACTAGTACCCCACGGTATACCCAGTATTCT.

This clonotype appeared many times. This sequence joins TRBV7-2 and TRBJ1-4; tentative D call: TRBD1 (6 bases). Germline CDR1 SGHTA, CDR2 FQGNSA. This CDR3 has 13 amino acids. Deletions cut 7 bases from V and 7 bases from J, with 13 bases between. CDR3 region: CASTFSRGEKLFF. CDR3 nucleotides: TGTGCCAGCACCTTCTCCAGGGGTGAAAAACTGTTTTTT.

This clonotype was recorded at least ten times. The rearrangement uses TRBV20-1 and TRBJ2-4; D perhaps matches TRBD2 (5 bases). The CDR3 covers 15 residues. Germline V gene sequence: CDR1 DFQATT, CDR2 SNEGSKA (reference sequence). Trimming cost V 3 bases and J 4 bases, with 16 bases left between them. CDR3 sequence: CSASLSTEGKNIQYF. The CDR3 nucleotides read TGCAGTGCTAGCCTTTCAACCGAGGGTAAAAACATTCAGTACTTC.

This clonotype was seen just once. A much larger clone lies one base from this, so it may be a read error. The V call is TRBV19, the J call TRBJ2-6; D is perhaps TRBD1 or TRBD2 (6 bases each). This CDR3 spans 16 amino acids. Germline V gene sequence: CDR1 LNHDA, CDR2 SQIVND (reference sequence). Here the CDR3 DNA reads TGTGCCAGTAGTTTTAGGGGTCAAACGGGGGCCAACGCCCTGACTTTC. It is translated as CASSFRGQTGANALTF.

Comment on this clonotype: Germline is not matched at one junction end, which may reflect a read error. The chain joins TRBV6-9 to TRBJ1-1; the D is unclear. Germline V lookup: CDR1 MNHGY, CDR2 SVAAGI. This CDR3 region has 13 residues. CDR3 coding DNA: TGTGCCAGCAGTTTAGACATGAAGACTGAAGCTTTCTTT. It yields the protein CASSLDMKTEAFF.

Concerning this clonotype: This may stem from a read error, because a much larger clone lies one nucleotide away. The chain combines TRBV20-1 with TRBJ2-7, with D possibly matching TRBD2 (6 bases). The V end was cut by 7 bases, the J end by 7 bases, with 29 bases between. Germline CDR1 and CDR2: DFQATT and SNEGSKA (reference sequence). CDR3 length equals 16 residues. CDR3 residues: CSVQTPGLAAKGEQYF. The CDR3 DNA is TGCAGTGTTCAAACCCCGGGACTCGCGGCTAAGGGTGAGCAGTACTTC.

A remark on this clonotype: This may be a read error, as it is one base from a much larger clone. The V gene is TRBV24-1, the J gene TRBJ1-2; D uncertain. V lost 3 bases, J lost 4 bases, and 11 bases lay in between. Germline CDR1 is KGHDR and CDR2 is SFDVKD. This CDR3 comprises 14 residues. This chain's CDR3 is CATSDGGSAYGYTF. CDR3 in DNA: TGTGCCACCAGTGATGGAGGGTCAGCCTATGGCTACACCTTC.

Points on this clonotype: This sequence may be a read error, since a much larger clone differs from it by one base. This chain links TRBV6-6 with TRBJ2-3; D is ambiguous. The V gene's germline CDR1 is MNHNY and CDR2 SVGAGI (reference sequence). The CDR3 spans 13 residues. CDR3 sequence: CARSYSSTDTQYF. CDR3 nucleotide sequence: TGTGCCAGAAGTTACTCTAGTACAGATACGCAGTATTTT.

In its sample, this clonotype was seen a few times. V is TRBV7-2 and J is TRBJ2-2; D perhaps matches TRBD1 (6 bases). Trimming pared 6 bases from V and 3 bases from J, leaving 14 bases between. The CDR3 sequence is 15 residues long. Germline V gene data show CDR1 as SGHTA and CDR2 as FQGNSA. CDR3 DNA: TGTGCCAGCAGGCCCAGGGGTCGGGACACCGGGGAGCTGTTTTTT. Protein: CASRPRGRDTGELFF.

The table lists this clonotype with many counts. The rearrangement uses TRBV5-1 and TRBJ2-5; D possibly uses TRBD1 or TRBD2 (6 bases each). Germline CDR1 reads SGHRS; CDR2 reads YFSETQ. V dropped 0 bases and J dropped 1 base, with 10 bases sitting between them. The CDR3 extends over 15 amino acids. CDR3 sequence reads: CASSLEGGLQETQYF. Here the CDR3 DNA reads TGCGCCAGCAGCTTGGAAGGGGGGCTCCAAGAGACCCAGTACTTC. Using reference TRBV5-1 and TRBJ2-5 for the parts outside the CDR3, the full variable domain is KAGVTQTPRYLIKTRGQQVTLSCSPISGHRSVSWYQQTPGQGLQFLFEYFSETQRNKGNFPGRFSGRQFSNSRSEMNVSTLELGDSALYLCASSLEGGLQETQYFGPGTRLLVL.